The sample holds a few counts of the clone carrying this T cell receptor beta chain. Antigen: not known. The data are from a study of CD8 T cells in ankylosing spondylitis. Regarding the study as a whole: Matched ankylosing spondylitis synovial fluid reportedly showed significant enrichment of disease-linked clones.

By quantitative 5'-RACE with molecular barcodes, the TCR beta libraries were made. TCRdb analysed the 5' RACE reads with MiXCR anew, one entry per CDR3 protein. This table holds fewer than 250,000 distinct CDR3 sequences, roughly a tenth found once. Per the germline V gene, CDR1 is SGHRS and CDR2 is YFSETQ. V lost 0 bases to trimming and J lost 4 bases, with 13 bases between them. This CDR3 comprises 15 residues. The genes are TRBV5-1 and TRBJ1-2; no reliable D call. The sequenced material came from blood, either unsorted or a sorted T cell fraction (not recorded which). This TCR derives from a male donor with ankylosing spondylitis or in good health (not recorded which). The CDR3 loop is CASSLATTEAYGYTF. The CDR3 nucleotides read TGCGCCAGCAGCTTGGCTACAACGGAGGCCTATGGCTACACCTTC.